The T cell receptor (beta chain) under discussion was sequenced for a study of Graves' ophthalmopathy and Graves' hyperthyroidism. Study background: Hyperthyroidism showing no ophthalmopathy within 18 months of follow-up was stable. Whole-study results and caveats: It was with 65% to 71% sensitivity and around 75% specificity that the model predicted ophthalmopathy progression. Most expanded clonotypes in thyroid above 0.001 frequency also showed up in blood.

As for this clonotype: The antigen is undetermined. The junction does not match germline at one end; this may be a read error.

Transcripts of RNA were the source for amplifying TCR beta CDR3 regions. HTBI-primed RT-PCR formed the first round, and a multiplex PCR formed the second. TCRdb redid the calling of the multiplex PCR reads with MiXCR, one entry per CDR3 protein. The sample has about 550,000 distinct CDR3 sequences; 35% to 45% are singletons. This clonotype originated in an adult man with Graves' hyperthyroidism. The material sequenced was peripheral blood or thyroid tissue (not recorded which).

CDR3 bases: TGTGCCAGCAGTGAAGCGAGGACAGGGGAGGTCACTGAAGCTTTATTT. Its translation: CASSEARTGEVTEALF. The chain is built from TRBV2 and TRBJ1-1; 9 bases agree with TRBD1. This CDR3 is 16 amino acids long. Germline lookup yields CDR1 SNHLY and CDR2 FYNNEI.